The next 31 T cell receptor beta chains were all read from a single sample in a study of OX40 agonist ivuxolimab in advanced cancers. TCRdb's copy holds only in-frame clones and misses some; the assay was immunoSEQ multiplex PCR. The table records 55,000 to 75,000 clones, approximately 88% of them present only once. Sequenced here: CD4+ or CD8+ T cells sorted from blood, sampled in a trial of the OX40 agonist ivuxolimab. Source of these receptors: an adult with an advanced solid tumor such as melanoma, head and neck, liver or kidney cancer.

This clone was observed once. V usage is TRBV15 and J usage is TRBJ1-2, with 7 bases that match TRBD1. This CDR3 contains 13 residues. The V and J ends lost 3 bases and 7 bases, in that order; junction bases with no gene match: 5. The germline V gene has CDR1 LNHNV and CDR2 YYDKDF (reference sequence). CDR3 amino acids: CATSRDDRAGYTF. In DNA form, the CDR3 reads TGTGCCACCAGCAGGGATGACAGGGCTGGCTACACCTTC.

J is TRBJ2-7 and V is TRBV29-1; TRBD1 might be the D (6 bases). Germline V lookup: CDR1 SQVTM, CDR2 ANQGSEA. The CDR3 extends over 13 amino acids. V lost 8 bases and J 7 bases, leaving 21 bases between the germline ends. The CDR3 is CSHSGTQQGEQYF. The CDR3 nucleotides are TGCAGCCACTCCGGGACCCAACAGGGAGAGCAGTACTTC.

The J gene is TRBJ1-4, the V gene TRBV30; the match to TRBD1 covers 7 bases. The CDR3 loop spans 16 amino acids. Unmatched junction bases numbered 16, after V lost 5 bases and J lost 7 bases. Germline V gene lookup returns CDR1 GTSNPN and CDR2 SVGIG (reference sequence). CDR3 nucleotides: TGTGCCTGGGCTCCAGCCACAGGGGCGAGCGGTGAAAAACTGTTTTTT. Amino acids: CAWAPATGASGEKLFF.

This rearrangement joins TRBV7-2 to TRBJ2-7; possibly TRBD1 for D (5 bases). Germline CDR1 and CDR2: SGHTA and FQGNSA. This CDR3 is 14 amino acids long. Trimming pared 5 bases from V and 0 bases from J, leaving 11 bases between. This CDR3 is CASSTTTGSYEQYF. The CDR3 region has the DNA TGTGCCAGCAGCACTACCACAGGCTCCTACGAGCAGTACTTC.

In its sample, this clone was seen a few times. The chain links TRBV2 to TRBJ1-1; tentative D call: TRBD1 (5 bases). V lost 8 bases, J lost 1 base, and 11 bases lay in between. This CDR3 has 13 residues. Germline V gene data show CDR1 as SNHLY and CDR2 as FYNNEI. In nucleotides, the CDR3 is TGTGCCAGCCACAGGAACTCGAACACTGAAGCTTTCTTT. It is translated as CASHRNSNTEAFF.

This chain joins TRBV13 and TRBJ2-5; D is unclear. The CDR3 has 14 residues. From germline, CDR1 is PRHDT and CDR2 FYEKMQ (reference sequence). V was pared by 5 bases and J by 6 bases, with 16 bases between. In DNA, the CDR3 is TGTGCCAGCAGCCCAAGCTTGGGCTCGAAGACCCAGTACTTC. Encoded protein: CASSPSLGSKTQYF.

The chain couples TRBV16 to TRBJ1-4; 12 bases map to TRBD1. Per the germline V gene, CDR1 is KGHSY and CDR2 is FQNENV. The V and J ends lost 2 bases and 7 bases, in that order; junction bases with no gene match: 2. CDR3 size: 15 residues. The CDR3 DNA is TGTGCCAGCAGCCAAAGGGACAGGGGGCGTGAAAAACTGTTTTTT. This sequence encodes CASSQRDRGREKLFF.

The chain has TRBV5-1 and TRBJ1-4, with D perhaps TRBD1 (5 bases). The CDR3 sequence is 14 residues long. Germline V gene sequence: CDR1 SGHRS, CDR2 YFSETQ. V was shortened by 5 bases and J by 4 bases, with 12 bases between the two germline ends. CDR3 loop: CASRRAGLNEKLFF. For the CDR3, the DNA is TGCGCCAGCAGGAGGGCAGGGCTTAATGAAAAACTGTTTTTT. Complete variable domain (other parts from reference TRBV5-1 and TRBJ1-4): KAGVTQTPRYLIKTRGQQVTLSCSPISGHRSVSWYQQTPGQGLQFLFEYFSETQRNKGNFPGRFSGRQFSNSRSEMNVSTLELGDSALYLCASRRAGLNEKLFFGSGTQLSVL.

The chain couples TRBV7-2 to TRBJ2-1; 14 bases line up with TRBD2. The CDR3 totals 16 residues. Germline CDR1 SGHTA, CDR2 FQGNSA. V trimming: 3 bases; J trimming: 10 bases; junction bases outside the gene matches: 8. The CDR3: CASSFQGLAGGTEQFF. The CDR3 coding sequence is TGTGCCAGCAGCTTCCAAGGACTAGCGGGGGGCACGGAGCAGTTCTTC.

This chain uses TRBV6-5 with TRBJ1-3; D possibly corresponds to TRBD1 (6 bases). The germline V and J ends were trimmed by 5 bases and 0 bases, with 11 bases remaining between them. Germline V CDR1 and CDR2: MNHEY, SVGAGI. The CDR3 runs to 15 residues. For the CDR3, the DNA is TGTGCCAGCAGTACCCTGGACAGCTCTGGAAACACCATATATTTT. Protein sequence: CASSTLDSSGNTIYF.

The V gene is TRBV5-5, the J gene TRBJ2-7; D is unclear. Per germline, CDR1 SGHKS and CDR2 YYEKEE (reference sequence). The CDR3 is made up of 13 amino acids. The V end lost 5 bases, the J end lost 3 bases, and 12 bases lay between the germline ends. CDR3 DNA sequence: TGTGCCAGCAGTCTTGGGTCAGGCTACGAGCAGTACTTC. Residues: CASSLGSGYEQYF.

The chain carries TRBV5-4 and TRBJ2-2, with 12 bases that match TRBD2. The CDR3 is made up of 16 amino acids. Germline V gene data show CDR1 as SGHNT and CDR2 as YYREEE (reference sequence). The J segment lost 1 base and the V segment lost 4 bases, leaving 2 bases of the junction unmatched. Here the CDR3 reads CASSGLAGLNTGELFF. DNA of the CDR3: TGTGCCAGCAGCGGACTAGCGGGATTGAACACCGGGGAGCTGTTTTTT.

This clone was recorded a few times. The chain couples TRBV2 to TRBJ2-1; 7 bases are shared with TRBD2. Germline CDR1 and CDR2: SNHLY and FYNNEI. The CDR3 sequence is 13 residues long. Trimming removed 6 bases from V and 5 bases from J; junction bases left unmatched: 4. The CDR3 spells CASRRAGDNEQFF. The CDR3 coding sequence is TGTGCCAGCAGGCGGGCGGGAGACAATGAGCAGTTCTTC.

The rearrangement joins TRBV11-3 to TRBJ2-3; no clear D. The germline V gene encodes CDR1 SGHNT and CDR2 YENEEA. The CDR3 has 13 residues. Trimming took 1 base from V and 3 from J, leaving 5 bases between them. CDR3 sequence reads: CASSLGETDTQYF. DNA for the CDR3: TGTGCCAGCAGCTTAGGTGAAACAGATACGCAGTATTTT.

J is TRBJ2-2 and V is TRBV14; perhaps TRBD2 as D (6 bases). The CDR3 runs to 13 residues. Trimming removed 4 bases from V and 7 bases from J, with 10 bases in between. Germline V lookup: CDR1 SGHDN, CDR2 FVKESK. The CDR3 DNA follows: TGTGCCAGCAGCCCGGGACTGATCGGGGAGCTGTTTTTT. This gives the protein CASSPGLIGELFF.

This clone has just one count. J is TRBJ1-2 and V is TRBV30; the D is unclear. The CDR3 is made up of 14 amino acids. Germline V gene sequence: CDR1 GTSNPN, CDR2 SVGIG (reference sequence). V was trimmed by 4 bases and J by 4 bases, leaving 16 bases between them. CDR3: CAWTVRGVGYGYTF. CDR3 nucleotide sequence: TGTGCCTGGACCGTTCGGGGTGTGGGCTATGGCTACACCTTC.

V usage is TRBV5-6 and J usage is TRBJ2-1; TRBD2 agrees at 10 bases. The CDR3 consists of 15 residues. J was trimmed by 2 bases and V by 3 bases; bases with no gene match: 2. Germline V gene lookup returns CDR1 SGHDT and CDR2 YYEEEE. The CDR3 loop is CASSSLAGAYNEQFF. The CDR3 bases are TGTGCCAGCAGCTCCCTAGCGGGGGCCTACAATGAGCAGTTCTTC. Full variable domain (remainder filled in from reference TRBV5-6 and TRBJ2-1): DAGVTQSPTHLIKTRGQQVTLRCSPKSGHDTVSWYQQALGQGPQFIFQYYEEEERQRGNFPDRFSGHQFPNYSSELNVNALLLGDSALYLCASSSLAGAYNEQFFGPGTRLTVL.

The genes are TRBV4-1 and TRBJ1-1; TRBD1 is a possible D gene (5 bases). CDR1 MGHRA and CDR2 YSYEKL come from the germline V gene. The CDR3 spans 17 residues. The V and J ends lost 3 bases and 2 bases respectively, with 19 bases between them. CDR3 DNA sequence: TGCGCCAGCAGCCAGGGGCCCCTTTCCTTCATTAACACTGAAGCTTTCTTT. Residues: CASSQGPLSFINTEAFF.

This clone was seen more than once but under ten times. The chain has TRBV25-1 and TRBJ2-3; a weak D match, TRBD1 (6 bases). Trimming removed 2 bases from V and 1 base from J, with 10 bases in between. Germline CDR1 MGHDK, CDR2 SYGVNS. This CDR3 comprises 15 residues. CDR3: CASSEMGAGTDTQYF. The CDR3 region has the DNA TGTGCCAGCAGTGAAATGGGGGCCGGCACAGATACGCAGTATTTT.

The chain carries TRBV4-2 and TRBJ2-1; 7 bases line up with TRBD2. The J segment lost 5 bases and the V segment lost 4 bases, leaving 11 bases of the junction unmatched. This CDR3 spans 16 amino acids. Germline V lookup: CDR1 LGHNA, CDR2 YNFKEQ. CDR3 bases: TGTGCCAGCAGCCTCGGGGCGGGAGAGATGAACAATGAGCAGTTCTTC. Amino acids: CASSLGAGEMNNEQFF.

The chain links TRBV6-1 to TRBJ2-1; TRBD1 matches at 7 bases. After removal of 1 base from V and 1 base from J, the junction contained 4 bases not matched to a gene. Germline lookup yields CDR1 MNHNS and CDR2 SASEGT. The CDR3 is made up of 16 amino acids. The CDR3 region has the DNA TGTGCCAGCAGTGAAGTGTGGACAGGTTCCTACAATGAGCAGTTCTTC. Its translation is CASSEVWTGSYNEQFF.

This clone has just a few counts. The V gene is TRBV23-1, the J gene TRBJ1-4; D might be TRBD1 (5 bases). TRBV23-1 is an ORF for which the function is uncertain. The CDR3 is made up of 14 amino acids. V lost 2 bases to trimming and J lost 8 bases, with 12 bases between them. CDR3 nucleotides: TGCGCCAGCAGTCAAAGCAGGGCACGCGAAAAACTGTTTTTT. Residues: CASSQSRAREKLFF.

The V and J genes are TRBV10-2 and TRBJ2-2; tentative D call: TRBD2 (5 bases). The germline V gene encodes CDR1 WSHSY and CDR2 SAAADI. This CDR3 comprises 18 residues. The V and J ends lost 6 bases and 1 base respectively, with 21 bases between them. CDR3 coding DNA: TGCGCCAGCAGGGACGGAGCGCTAGCTAGAAGGAACACCGGGGAGCTGTTTTTT. Amino acids: CASRDGALARRNTGELFF.

The chain couples TRBV18 to TRBJ1-5; 9 bases are shared with TRBD1. The CDR3 is 15 amino acids. J was trimmed by 4 bases and V by 4 bases; bases with no gene match: 5. Germline values: CDR1 KGHSH, CDR2 LQKENI. The CDR3 bases are TGTGCCAGCTCACTTAAGACAGGGGGTAATCAGCCCCAGCATTTT. Amino acids: CASSLKTGGNQPQHF.

The rearrangement links TRBV5-5 to TRBJ2-5; D not certain. V dropped 3 bases and J dropped 4 bases, with 4 bases sitting between them. CDR3 length: 11 amino acids. Germline CDR1 SGHKS, CDR2 YYEKEE (reference sequence). CDR3 residues: CASSSGETQYF. The CDR3 DNA reads TGTGCCAGCAGCTCGGGAGAGACCCAGTACTTC.

V and J are TRBV5-1 and TRBJ2-7; 7 nucleotides align to TRBD1. The V gene end was trimmed by 3 bases and the J gene end by 5 bases; junction bases not matched to a gene: 5. In germline, CDR1 is SGHRS, CDR2 YFSETQ. The CDR3 covers 13 residues. CDR3 coding DNA: TGCGCCAGCAGCTCCCAGACAGGGCACGAGCAGTACTTC. Protein: CASSSQTGHEQYF.

The chain has TRBV7-2 and TRBJ1-1; no definite D call. V was pared by 2 bases and J by 3 bases, with 10 bases between. Germline loops: CDR1 SGHTA, CDR2 FQGNSA. This CDR3 spans 14 amino acids. The CDR3 sequence: CASSLTSGYTEAFF. The CDR3 region has the DNA TGTGCCAGCAGCTTAACCTCCGGGTACACTGAAGCTTTCTTT.

This chain connects TRBV5-1 to TRBJ1-4, with 11 bases matching TRBD1. The V and J ends lost 5 bases and 1 base, in that order; junction bases with no gene match: 1. The CDR3 has 15 residues. The germline V gene has CDR1 SGHRS and CDR2 YFSETQ. The CDR3: CASRGQGETNEKLFF. The CDR3 bases are TGCGCCAGCAGGGGACAGGGGGAAACTAATGAAAAACTGTTTTTT.

The V call is TRBV5-5, the J call TRBJ1-2, with D possibly matching TRBD1 (5 bases). The CDR3 runs 13 residues. In germline, CDR1 is SGHKS, CDR2 YYEKEE (reference sequence). The V gene lost 4 bases and the J gene lost 2 bases, with 9 bases spanning the gap. The CDR3 DNA sequence: TGTGCCAGCAGCACGGGACGGAACTATGGCTACACCTTC. Protein sequence: CASSTGRNYGYTF.

Comment on this clone: Other DNA sequences in the same sample also yield this CDR3. V is TRBV5-1 and J is TRBJ2-1; 8 positions agree with TRBD1. Trimming removed 0 bases from V and 4 bases from J; junction bases left unmatched: 6. Per germline, CDR1 SGHRS and CDR2 YFSETQ. The CDR3 contains 16 residues. CDR3 region: CASSLAGQGAYNEQFF. Written as DNA, the CDR3 is TGCGCCAGCAGCTTGGCAGGACAGGGCGCTTACAATGAGCAGTTCTTC.

Note on this clone: Other DNA sequences in the same sample also yield this CDR3. This chain links TRBV5-4 with TRBJ2-5, with D maybe TRBD2 (6 bases). The CDR3 is 14 residues long. The V and J ends lost 5 bases and 2 bases respectively, with 13 bases between them. The germline V gene has CDR1 SGHNT and CDR2 YYREEE (reference sequence). The CDR3 DNA reads as TGTGCCAGCAGTTCCGGGACTCAGCAAGAGACCCAGTACTTC. Translation: CASSSGTQQETQYF. Full variable domain (remainder filled in from reference TRBV5-4 and TRBJ2-5): ETGVTQSPTHLIKTRGQQVTLRCSSQSGHNTVSWYQQALGQGPQFIFQYYREEENGRGNFPPRFSGLQFPNYSSELNVNALELDDSALYLCASSSGTQQETQYFGPGTRLLVL.